Listed below are T cell receptor beta chains from one sample, sequenced in a study of cytomegalovirus exposure and HLA in healthy donors. Only in-frame clones appear in the TCRdb table, and some are missing; sequencing was by immunoSEQ multiplex PCR. The sample includes roughly 140,000 clones, 78% of them seen just once. Sequencing was carried out using PBMCs. The receptors originated from a male donor in good health and CMV-seronegative. The CDR3 runs from the conserved cysteine through the conserved F or W. D genes are given only for firm matches. Not all rows give a size; the values are once, few, many and, for expanded clones, a class.

clone size | J gene | D gene | V gene | CDR3 protein | CDR3 DNA
. | TRBJ2-7 | TRBD2 | TRBV7-9 | CASSSGLSGIYYEQYF | TGTGCCAGCAGCTCCGGTCTTAGCGGGATTTATTACGAGCAGTACTTC
. | TRBJ2-7 | . | TRBV5-6 | CASSTGHSYEQYF | TGTGCCAGCAGCACGGGACATTCCTACGAGCAGTACTTC
. | TRBJ2-5 | TRBD1 | TRBV12-5 | CASGVNRGETQYF | TGTGCTAGTGGGGTAAACAGGGGAGAGACCCAGTACTTC
. | TRBJ1-2 | . | TRBV19 | CASSIIHTSYGYTF | TGTGCCAGTAGTATTATTCATACCAGCTATGGCTACACCTTC
many | TRBJ2-6 | . | TRBV5-1 | CASSGLTSIFGANVLTF | TGCGCCAGCTCCGGACTCACCTCCATCTTTGGGGCCAACGTCCTGACTTTC
few | TRBJ2-7 | TRBD1 | TRBV18 | CASSPPGTVAYEQYF | TGTGCCAGCTCACCACCTGGGACAGTGGCCTACGAGCAGTACTTC
. | TRBJ2-5 | . | TRBV6-5 | CASSTEETQYF | TGTGCCAGCAGTACGGAAGAGACCCAGTACTTC
. | TRBJ1-3 | . | TRBV15 | CATSRDPGRNTIYF | TGTGCCACCAGCAGAGATCCAGGAAGAAACACCATATATTTT
. | TRBJ2-5 | TRBD2 | TRBV9 | CASSVGTSGLQETQYF | TGTGCCAGCAGCGTAGGGACTAGCGGACTCCAAGAGACCCAGTACTTC
. | TRBJ2-5 | . | TRBV7-9 | CASSLAAYQETQYF | TGTGCCAGCAGCTTAGCGGCATACCAAGAGACCCAGTACTTC
few | TRBJ1-2 | . | TRBV30 | CAWSRPGGYTF | TGTGCCTGGAGTCGGCCGGGGGGGTACACCTTC
few | TRBJ1-1 | . | TRBV9 | CASSVRTDSMNTEAFF | TGTGCCAGCAGCGTTCGGACGGACTCCATGAACACTGAAGCTTTCTTT
. | TRBJ1-1 | . | TRBV18 | CASSPSRSGLEAFF | TGTGCCAGCTCACCATCGCGTTCAGGGCTTGAGGCTTTCTTT
. | TRBJ2-3 | . | TRBV7-9 | CASSLQGMGRDTQYF | TGTGCCAGCAGCTTACAGGGAATGGGCAGAGATACGCAGTATTTT
. | TRBJ2-5 | . | TRBV29-1 | CSVDLAGETQYF | TGCAGCGTTGATTTGGCGGGGGAGACCCAGTACTTC
few | TRBJ2-2 | TRBD1 | TRBV7-3 | CASSPVAGGVVGELFF | TGTGCCAGCAGCCCCGTGGCAGGGGGCGTCGTCGGGGAGCTGTTTTTT
. | TRBJ2-7 | . | TRBV29-1 | CSVGQGTYEQYF | TGCAGCGTTGGTCAGGGGACCTACGAGCAGTACTTC
. | TRBJ2-1 | . | TRBV30 | CAWSLNGGEQFF | TGTGCCTGGAGTTTGAACGGCGGTGAGCAGTTCTTC
. | TRBJ1-2 | . | TRBV7-9 | CASTSDRPVGGYTF | TGTGCCAGCACCTCGGACAGACCAGTGGGGGGCTACACCTTC
. | TRBJ1-2 | TRBD1 | TRBV7-2 | CASSSTGGYGYPF | TGTGCCAGCAGCTCAACAGGGGGGTATGGCTACCCCTTC
few | TRBJ2-3 | . | TRBV2 | CASTSGDTQYF | TGTGCCAGCACGAGCGGGGATACGCAGTATTTT
once | TRBJ1-1 | TRBD1 | TRBV6-6 | CASSSPSGTGSTEAFF | TGTGCCAGCAGCTCACCTTCCGGGACAGGGAGCACTGAAGCTTTCTTT
. | TRBJ2-3 | . | TRBV18 | CASSPLGGTDTQYF | TGTGCCAGCTCACCATTAGGAGGAACAGATACGCAGTATTTT
. | TRBJ2-7 | . | TRBV4-1 | CASSQAGSRASEQYF | TGCGCCAGCAGCCAAGCGGGGTCAAGGGCGAGCGAGCAGTACTTC
. | TRBJ2-5 | . | TRBV7-9 | CASSSFGVQETQYF | TGTGCCAGCAGCTCCTTCGGGGTTCAAGAGACCCAGTACTTC
. | TRBJ2-1 | . | TRBV2 | CASIAGLYNEQFF | TGTGCCAGCATTGCGGGTCTCTACAATGAGCAGTTCTTC
. | TRBJ1-4 | TRBD1 | TRBV27 | CASSFDRESEKLFF | TGTGCCAGCAGTTTCGACAGGGAATCTGAAAAACTGTTTTTT
. | TRBJ1-5 | . | TRBV18 | CASSPPGGRQPQHF | TGTGCCAGCTCACCACCGGGGGGTCGTCAGCCCCAGCATTTT
once | TRBJ1-5 | TRBD1 | TRBV6-6 | CASGTGVVQPQHF | TGTGCCAGCGGAACAGGGGTCGTTCAGCCCCAGCATTTT
. | TRBJ1-2 | TRBD1 | TRBV4-1 | CASSQVRTGIDYGYPF | TGCGCCAGCAGCCAAGTTAGGACAGGTATCGACTATGGCTACCCCTTC
. | TRBJ2-7 | . | TRBV5-1 | CASSLGQVPNEQYF | TGCGCCAGCAGCTTGGGGCAGGTTCCTAACGAGCAGTACTTC
. | TRBJ1-1 | . | TRBV5-6 | CAGSLYLWGDTEAFF | TGTGCCGGCAGCTTGTATTTGTGGGGGGACACTGAAGCTTTCTTT
once | TRBJ1-6 | TRBD1 | TRBV7-2 | CASSLGQGEESYNSPLHF | TGTGCCAGCAGTCTGGGACAGGGGGAAGAGTCCTATAATTCACCCCTCCACTTT
. | TRBJ2-7 | . | TRBV6-5 | CASSSVDSTYEQYF | TGTGCCAGCAGTTCCGTAGACAGCACCTACGAGCAGTACTTC
. | TRBJ1-2 | TRBD1 | TRBV6-5 | CASSSPDRDGSGYTF | TGTGCCAGCAGTTCGCCCGACAGGGATGGTAGCGGCTACACCTTC
. | TRBJ2-7 | TRBD2 | TRBV7-3 | CASSPLAGDGEQYF | TGTGCCAGCAGCCCACTAGCGGGAGACGGCGAGCAGTACTTC
. | TRBJ2-5 | TRBD1 | TRBV30 | CAWDREGRETQYF | TGTGCCTGGGACAGGGAAGGGCGAGAGACCCAGTACTTC
. | TRBJ2-7 | . | TRBV6-1 | CASSERAGGTYEQYF | TGTGCCAGCAGTGAGCGGGCAGGGGGGACCTACGAGCAGTACTTC
. | TRBJ1-2 | . | TRBV5-1 | CASSLERNNYGYTF | TGCGCCAGCAGCTTGGAGCGGAATAACTATGGCTACACCTTC
. | TRBJ1-2 | TRBD1 | TRBV7-2 | CASSLEPTGARGYTF | TGTGCCAGCAGCTTAGAACCGACAGGGGCTCGGGGCTACACCTTC
. | TRBJ2-7 | . | TRBV4-3 | CASSQDIGVGGEQYF | TGCGCCAGCAGCCAAGATATTGGCGTGGGGGGCGAGCAGTACTTC
once | TRBJ1-5 | . | TRBV7-3 | CASSRNSNQPQHF | TGTGCCAGCAGTAGAAACAGCAATCAGCCCCAGCATTTT
. | TRBJ1-4 | . | TRBV5-6 | CASSLAGVEKLFF | TGTGCCAGCAGCTTGGCGGGGGTTGAAAAACTGTTTTTT
few | TRBJ2-1 | TRBD2 | TRBV15 | CATSRDLRAGGMKYNEQFF | TGTGCCACCAGCAGAGACCTACGAGCGGGAGGCATGAAATACAATGAGCAGTTCTTC